These 23 T cell receptor beta chains came from one sample sequenced in a study of OX40 agonist ivuxolimab in advanced cancers. TCRdb keeps only in-frame clones here, not all; method: immunoSEQ multiplex PCR. The sample yields roughly 80,000 clones, 80% to 90% seen once. The sample in question was CD4+ or CD8+ T cells sorted from blood, obtained in a trial of the OX40 agonist ivuxolimab. These receptors came from an adult with an advanced solid tumor such as melanoma, head and neck, liver or kidney cancer.

The chain combines TRBV7-6 with TRBJ1-2, with a weak D call TRBD1 (5 bases). Germline V gene sequence: CDR1 SGHVS, CDR2 FNYEAQ. The V and J ends lost 5 bases and 4 bases respectively, with 23 bases between them. The CDR3 runs 17 residues. The chain's CDR3 is CASSQMVGGDPFYGYTF. CDR3 coding DNA: TGTGCCAGCAGCCAGATGGTCGGGGGAGACCCCTTCTATGGCTACACCTTC.

The V call is TRBV29-1, the J call TRBJ2-3, with 9 positions matching TRBD1. The junction had 6 bases not matched to a gene; V was cut back by 6 bases and J by 2 bases. The germline V gene has CDR1 SQVTM and CDR2 ANQGSEA. This CDR3 contains 14 residues. CDR3 region: CSVTGQGTTDTQYF. The CDR3 DNA reads as TGCAGCGTCACGGGACAGGGAACCACAGATACGCAGTATTTT.

This chain connects TRBV7-2 to TRBJ1-1; 7 nucleotides match TRBD1. This CDR3 region has 13 residues. The trim removed 6 bases at V and 2 bases at J, leaving 3 bases unmatched. CDR1 and CDR2 from the germline V gene are SGHTA and FQGNSA. The CDR3 reads CASRGQSNTEAFF. CDR3 DNA: TGTGCCAGCAGGGGACAGTCAAACACTGAAGCTTTCTTT.

This clone was picked up a small number of times. The chain employs TRBV6-5 and TRBJ1-1; maybe TRBD1 (6 bases). The CDR3 contains 14 residues. Per the germline V gene, CDR1 is MNHEY and CDR2 is SVGAGI. Deletions cut 10 bases from V and 1 base from J, with 16 bases between. CDR3 sequence (DNA): TGTGCCACCAACCGGGGGGCGCAGAACACTGAAGCTTTCTTT. It is translated as CATNRGAQNTEAFF.

This clone showed up just a few times. V and J are TRBV7-9 and TRBJ1-6; no definite D call. Trimming pared 5 bases from V and 12 bases from J, leaving 14 bases between. The length of the CDR3 is 13 residues. Germline V gives CDR1 SEHNR, CDR2 FQNEAQ (reference sequence). Here the CDR3 DNA reads TGTGCCAGCAGCCCCGATCCCCAGTTACCCCTCCACTTT. Translating it yields CASSPDPQLPLHF.

This rearrangement joins TRBV5-1 to TRBJ1-4; TRBD1 matches 9 bases. Trimming at V came to 2 bases and at J to 3 bases, leaving 8 bases not matched to a gene. This CDR3 spans 17 amino acids. CDR1 and CDR2 (germline): SGHRS, YFSETQ. CDR3 residues: CASSFRDRERSNEKLFF. The CDR3 DNA sequence: TGCGCCAGCAGCTTCCGGGACAGGGAGCGATCTAATGAAAAACTGTTTTTT.

The rearrangement links TRBV4-1 to TRBJ1-4; D call uncertain. Germline V lookup: CDR1 MGHRA, CDR2 YSYEKL. The CDR3 spans 15 residues. V was clipped by 4 bases and J by 2 bases, with 11 bases between them. CDR3 in DNA: TGCGCCAGCAGCCCCGCCGGGTCTACTAATGAAAAACTGTTTTTT. It is translated as CASSPAGSTNEKLFF.

The J gene is TRBJ1-1, the V gene TRBV6-5; a weak D match, TRBD1 (5 bases). Per germline, CDR1 MNHEY and CDR2 SVGAGI. The CDR3 totals 16 residues. Trimming pared 4 bases from V and 1 base from J, leaving 16 bases between. As DNA, the CDR3 is TGTGCCAGCAGTTGGCCCGGGGGGGGTCCGAACACTGAAGCTTTCTTT. This translates into CASSWPGGGPNTEAFF.

This chain links TRBV7-2 with TRBJ2-1; D call uncertain. The V end was cut by 6 bases, the J end by 5 bases, with 11 bases between. Germline loops: CDR1 SGHTA, CDR2 FQGNSA. The CDR3 has 13 residues. CDR3: CASRLTRNNEQFF. CDR3 nucleotides: TGTGCCAGCAGATTAACCAGAAACAATGAGCAGTTCTTC.

CDR3 DNA: TGTGCCAGCTCATCCCCCGGGGGACGATCTGGGGCCAACGTCCTGACTTTC. It codes for CASSSPGGRSGANVLTF. V and J are TRBV18 and TRBJ2-6; the D gene is possibly TRBD2 (6 bases). The CDR3 is 17 amino acids. The V gene's germline CDR1 is KGHSH and CDR2 LQKENI. Between the trimmed V and J ends, which lost 5 bases and 1 base, there was a span of 15 bases.

The chain recombines TRBV7-2 with TRBJ2-7, with 10 bases lining up with TRBD2. The length of the CDR3 is 15 residues. The J segment lost 6 bases and the V segment lost 4 bases, leaving 9 bases of the junction unmatched. The V gene's germline CDR1 is SGHTA and CDR2 FQGNSA. CDR3 region: CASSSFSGRSGEQYF. The DNA for the CDR3 is TGTGCCAGCAGCTCTTTTAGCGGGAGGTCGGGCGAGCAGTACTTC.

This clone was recorded only once. This chain links TRBV28 with TRBJ2-5; TRBD1 matches 7 bases. This CDR3 is built from 14 residues. V trimming: 6 bases; J trimming: 3 bases; junction bases outside the gene matches: 7. In germline, CDR1 is MDHEN, CDR2 SYDVKM. The DNA of the CDR3 is TGTGCCAGCAGGCCGGGACAGAGAGAAGAGACCCAGTACTTC. This encodes CASRPGQREETQYF.

V gene TRBV7-6 combines with J gene TRBJ2-3; 9 bases line up with TRBD2. Trimming removed 7 bases from V and 6 bases from J; junction bases left unmatched: 5. CDR3 size: 13 residues. Germline CDR1 and CDR2: SGHVS and FNYEAQ. The CDR3 nucleotides read TGTGCCAGCAAGGCGGGGGGGCCGGATACGCAGTATTTT. Protein sequence: CASKAGGPDTQYF. The entire variable domain, with the rest obtained from reference TRBV7-6 and TRBJ2-3, is as follows: GAGVSQSPRYKVTKRGQDVALRCDPISGHVSLYWYRQALGQGPEFLTYFNYEAQQDKSGLPNDRFSAERPEGSISTLTIQRTEQRDSAMYRCASKAGGPDTQYFGPGTRLTVL.

J is TRBJ1-6 and V is TRBV27, with 8 bases lining up with TRBD1. The CDR3 has 11 amino acids. Looked up from germline, CDR1 is MNHEY and CDR2 is SMNVEV (reference sequence). The junction had 0 bases not matched to a gene; V was cut back by 10 bases and J by 7 bases. CDR3 in amino acids: CATGGNSPLHF. In nucleotides, the CDR3 is TGTGCCACAGGGGGCAATTCACCCCTCCACTTT.

The chain uses TRBV18 and TRBJ2-7; TRBD1 might be the D (6 bases). This CDR3 is built from 14 residues. Trimming removed 6 bases at V and 3 bases at J, with 15 bases between. Germline-derived CDR1 and CDR2 are KGHSH and LQKENI. In DNA form, the CDR3 reads TGTGCCAGCTCTTTTGGGACATCTTACTACGAGCAGTACTTC. Translating it yields CASSFGTSYYEQYF.

The gene calls are TRBV5-6 and TRBJ2-7; 9 bases map to TRBD1. From germline, CDR1 is SGHDT and CDR2 YYEEEE. This CDR3 spans 15 amino acids. Germline trimming cut 1 base from V and 2 bases from J; bases unmatched to any gene: 4. In DNA form, the CDR3 reads TGTGCCAGCAGCTTGCCCGGGACAGGGACCTACGAGCAGTACTTC. It specifies CASSLPGTGTYEQYF.

The chain is built from TRBV2 and TRBJ1-5, with a weak D call TRBD1 (6 bases). The CDR3 loop spans 14 amino acids. V dropped 8 bases and J dropped 4 bases, with 15 bases sitting between them. The germline V gene encodes CDR1 SNHLY and CDR2 FYNNEI. CDR3 bases: TGTGCCAGCTTGGCCGGGACAAGGAATCAGCCCCAGCATTTT. It is translated as CASLAGTRNQPQHF.

V and J are TRBV30 and TRBJ2-7; D possibly matches TRBD1 or TRBD2 (7 bases each). V was trimmed by 7 bases and J by 6 bases, leaving 19 bases between them. The germline V gene encodes CDR1 GTSNPN and CDR2 SVGIG (reference sequence). The CDR3 runs to 13 residues. CDR3 bases: TGTGCCTCCTTACCAGACAGGGAGGGCGAGCAGTACTTC. This codes for CASLPDREGEQYF.

The V gene is TRBV5-1, the J gene TRBJ1-6, with TRBD1 matching 9 bases. In germline, CDR1 is SGHRS, CDR2 YFSETQ. J was trimmed by 8 bases and V by 0 bases; bases with no gene match: 6. The CDR3 covers 16 residues. The CDR3, as DNA: TGCGCCAGCAGCTTGGCCCCGGGACAGGGACATTCACCCCTCCACTTT. This translates into CASSLAPGQGHSPLHF.

The V and J genes are TRBV7-6 and TRBJ2-7; D possibly uses TRBD1 or TRBD2 (5 bases each). Between the trimmed V and J ends, which lost 8 bases and 6 bases, there was a span of 11 bases. The germline gives CDR1 SGHVS, CDR2 FNYEAQ. The CDR3 has 11 amino acids. Here the CDR3 reads CASWTGTEQYF. The CDR3 coding sequence is TGTGCCAGCTGGACCGGGACCGAGCAGTACTTC.

The J gene is TRBJ2-2, the V gene TRBV29-1; the D gene is possibly TRBD1 (6 bases). CDR1 SQVTM and CDR2 ANQGSEA come from the germline V gene. V gave up 6 bases and J gave up 1 base, with 12 bases separating them. The CDR3 is 14 residues long. The chain's CDR3 is CSVPDRRNTGELFF. CDR3 DNA sequence: TGCAGCGTCCCCGACAGGAGGAACACCGGGGAGCTGTTTTTT.

This clone was detected once. The J gene is TRBJ1-1, the V gene TRBV7-9; D is perhaps TRBD1 (5 bases). Germline values: CDR1 SEHNR, CDR2 FQNEAQ (reference sequence). This CDR3 spans 14 amino acids. V dropped 10 bases and J dropped 0 bases, with 15 bases sitting between them. The CDR3 reads CATRGVGMNTEAFF. The CDR3 DNA follows: TGTGCCACCAGAGGGGTCGGGATGAACACTGAAGCTTTCTTT.

This clone was seen more than once but under ten times. The rearrangement uses TRBV6-1 and TRBJ1-2; perhaps TRBD1 as D (5 bases). From germline, CDR1 is MNHNS and CDR2 SASEGT. The CDR3 is made up of 15 amino acids. Trimming shortened V by 1 base and J by 3 bases, and 12 bases separated the two germline ends. The CDR3 loop reads CASSEGWGRDYGYTF. The DNA for the CDR3 is TGTGCCAGCAGTGAAGGTTGGGGACGAGACTATGGCTACACCTTC.